The following is a TCR beta chain sequence with its context. This entry is derived from a study of blood T cell repertoires in COVID-19. Using immunoSEQ multiplex PCR, the repertoire was profiled, and TCRdb retains in-frame clones only, with some absent. Of about 170,000 clones in the sample, around 84% are singletons; the top ten hold more than 12%. This receptor was identified in a woman between 65 and 79 years old with COVID-19, enrolled during active disease. The material sequenced was peripheral blood.

The CDR3 spells CATRTAGNTIYF. The CDR3, as DNA: TGTGCCACGCGGACAGCTGGAAACACCATATATTTT. V usage is TRBV28 and J usage is TRBJ1-3; D might be TRBD1 (6 bases). The CDR3 covers 12 residues. With 10 bases removed from V and 2 bases from J, the gap between germline ends came to 9 bases. Germline V gene sequence: CDR1 MDHEN, CDR2 SYDVKM. The full variable domain, rest sourced from reference TRBV28 and TRBJ1-3, is DVKVTQSSRYLVKRTGEKVFLECVQDMDHENMFWYRQDPGLGLRLIYFSYDVKMKEKGDIPEGYSVSREKKERFSLILESASTNQTSMYLCATRTAGNTIYFGEGSWLTVV.